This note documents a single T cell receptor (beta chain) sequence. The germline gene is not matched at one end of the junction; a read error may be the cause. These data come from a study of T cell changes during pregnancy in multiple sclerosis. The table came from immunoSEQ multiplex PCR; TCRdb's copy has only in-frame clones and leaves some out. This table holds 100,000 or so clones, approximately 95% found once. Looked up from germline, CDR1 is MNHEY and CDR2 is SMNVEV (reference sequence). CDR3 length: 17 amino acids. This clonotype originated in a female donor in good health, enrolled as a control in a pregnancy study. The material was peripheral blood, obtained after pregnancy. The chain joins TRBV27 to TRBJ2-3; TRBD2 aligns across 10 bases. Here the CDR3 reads CASSPTAGLAGVDTQYF. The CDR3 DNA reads TGTGCCAGCAGTCCAACCGCGGGGCTAGCGGGAGTAGATACGCAGTACTTT.